Shown below are 27 T cell receptor beta chains from a single sample sequenced in a study of blood T cell repertoires in COVID-19. Sequencing used immunoSEQ multiplex PCR; TCRdb keeps in-frame clones, though not all of them. The table includes approximately 210,000 clones, around 84% detected once. The sequenced sample was peripheral blood. The receptors derive from a young man with active or convalescent COVID-19.

The chain employs TRBV28 and TRBJ1-4; D perhaps matches TRBD1 (5 bases). Germline-derived CDR1 and CDR2 are MDHEN and SYDVKM. V lost 2 bases to trimming and J lost 6 bases, with 10 bases between them. There are 14 residues in the CDR3. The CDR3: CASSLGAIYEKLFF. The CDR3 DNA follows: TGTGCCAGCAGTTTAGGGGCCATTTATGAAAAACTGTTTTTT.

The rearrangement joins TRBV15 to TRBJ2-1, with D maybe TRBD2 (6 bases). The CDR3 extends over 15 amino acids. The germline V gene has CDR1 LNHNV and CDR2 YYDKDF (reference sequence). Trimming removed 0 bases at V and 2 bases at J, with 8 bases between. CDR3 sequence (DNA): TGTGCCACCAGCAGAGATAGCGGAACCTACAATGAGCAGTTCTTC. Residues: CATSRDSGTYNEQFF.

The J gene is TRBJ1-2, the V gene TRBV3-1 (or the pseudogene TRBV3-2); TRBD1 aligns across 7 bases. The CDR3 covers 14 residues. The germline CDR1 and CDR2 sequences are LGHDT and YNNKEL (reference sequence). The trim removed 4 bases at V and 6 bases at J, leaving 8 bases unmatched. In DNA, the CDR3 is TGTGCCAGCAGCCCAGACAGGGTCGAGGATGGCTACACCTTC. Amino acids: CASSPDRVEDGYTF.

The chain carries TRBV4-1 and TRBJ1-1, with 9 bases that match TRBD1. Unmatched junction bases numbered 3, after V lost 2 bases and J lost 2 bases. The CDR3 totals 15 residues. In germline, CDR1 is MGHRA, CDR2 YSYEKL. The CDR3 sequence: CASSQRDRVNTEAFF. The CDR3 nucleotides are TGCGCCAGCAGCCAACGGGACAGGGTAAACACTGAAGCTTTCTTT.

The rearrangement joins TRBV6-5 to TRBJ2-2; D gene uncertain. From germline, CDR1 is MNHEY and CDR2 SVGAGI. Between the trimmed V and J ends, which lost 2 bases and 2 bases, there was a span of 12 bases. The CDR3 sequence is 16 residues long. The CDR3 loop reads CASSYGDGRNTGELFF. In DNA form, the CDR3 reads TGTGCCAGCAGTTACGGAGACGGAAGAAACACCGGGGAGCTGTTTTTT.

The rearrangement links TRBV27 to TRBJ1-1; TRBD1 agrees at 8 bases. This CDR3 spans 15 amino acids. In germline, CDR1 is MNHEY, CDR2 SMNVEV (reference sequence). The ends lost 3 bases at V and 0 bases at J; junction bases unmatched: 3. For the CDR3, the DNA is TGTGCCAGCAGTTTCCGGGACAGGATGAACACTGAAGCTTTCTTT. The encoded protein is CASSFRDRMNTEAFF.

This clone appeared a single time. This chain joins TRBV5-1 and TRBJ2-7, with 9 bases lining up with TRBD2. The CDR3 sequence is 17 residues long. The junction had 12 bases not matched to a gene; V was cut back by 0 bases and J by 5 bases. Per the germline V gene, CDR1 is SGHRS and CDR2 is YFSETQ. In DNA form, the CDR3 reads TGCGCCAGCAGCTTGGGGGGCTCTCTAGCGGGACGGGACGAGCAGTACTTC. It translates to CASSLGGSLAGRDEQYF.

This clone was recorded only once. The chain employs TRBV28 and TRBJ1-4, with 8 bases matching TRBD1. V shed 5 bases, J shed 7 bases, and the junction held 9 bases outside the gene matches. There are 15 residues in the CDR3. Germline V lookup: CDR1 MDHEN, CDR2 SYDVKM. The CDR3 region has the DNA TGTGCCAGCAGTCCCAGGGGGCGGATAGGTGAAAAACTGTTTTTT. Its protein is CASSPRGRIGEKLFF. The whole variable domain, remainder taken from reference TRBV28 and TRBJ1-4, is DVKVTQSSRYLVKRTGEKVFLECVQDMDHENMFWYRQDPGLGLRLIYFSYDVKMKEKGDIPEGYSVSREKKERFSLILESASTNQTSMYLCASSPRGRIGEKLFFGSGTQLSVL.

This clone was detected only once. The chain recombines TRBV5-1 with TRBJ1-1; tentative D call: TRBD1 (6 bases). Deletions cut 0 bases from V and 5 bases from J, with 17 bases between. The CDR3 contains 16 residues. The V gene's germline CDR1 is SGHRS and CDR2 YFSETQ. CDR3 sequence reads: CASSLGLIQGLTEAFF. In DNA, the CDR3 is TGCGCCAGCAGCTTGGGCCTTATACAGGGATTGACTGAAGCTTTCTTT.

The gene calls are TRBV15 and TRBJ1-4; TRBD1 agrees at 10 bases. CDR3 length equals 15 residues. Germline trimming cut 0 bases from V and 12 bases from J; bases unmatched to any gene: 7. Germline CDR1 and CDR2: LNHNV and YYDKDF (reference sequence). The CDR3 reads CATSRDGTGEVQLFF. DNA of the CDR3: TGTGCCACCAGCAGAGACGGGACAGGGGAGGTTCAACTGTTTTTT. Variable domain in full (rest from reference TRBV15 and TRBJ1-4): DAMVIQNPRYQVTQFGKPVTLSCSQTLNHNVMYWYQQKSSQAPKLLFHYYDKDFNNEADTPDNFQSRRPNTSFCFLDIRSPGLGDTAMYLCATSRDGTGEVQLFFGSGTQLSVL.

In this sample, this clone turned up a few times. The rearrangement uses TRBV18 and TRBJ1-1; D is undetermined. The V gene's germline CDR1 is KGHSH and CDR2 LQKENI. V dropped 5 bases and J dropped 0 bases, with 7 bases sitting between them. The CDR3 is 13 residues long. The CDR3 spells CASSVDMNTEAFF. The CDR3 nucleotides read TGTGCCAGCTCAGTCGACATGAACACTGAAGCTTTCTTT.

The rearrangement links TRBV27 to TRBJ2-7; a possible D gene is TRBD1 (5 bases). V was shortened by 5 bases and J by 0 bases, with 11 bases between the two germline ends. The CDR3 is 14 amino acids. Germline CDR1 and CDR2: MNHEY and SMNVEV (reference sequence). CDR3 amino acids: CASSPTALSYEQYF. CDR3 coding DNA: TGTGCCAGCAGTCCGACAGCACTCTCCTACGAGCAGTACTTC.

This clone showed up just a few times. The J gene is TRBJ2-3, the V gene TRBV7-2, with 10 positions matching TRBD2. After removal of 5 bases from V and 8 bases from J, the junction contained 4 bases not matched to a gene. This CDR3 spans 13 amino acids. CDR1 SGHTA and CDR2 FQGNSA come from the germline V gene. CDR3 region: CASSASGGGTQYF. The CDR3 region has the DNA TGTGCCAGCAGCGCTAGCGGGGGAGGTACGCAGTATTTT.

The chain employs TRBV15 and TRBJ2-7, with D possibly being TRBD1 (7 bases). CDR3 length: 15 residues. Germline V CDR1 and CDR2: LNHNV, YYDKDF (reference sequence). The V and J ends lost 5 bases and 2 bases respectively, with 16 bases between them. The CDR3 DNA follows: TGTGCCACCAGCTCGCGGGACAGCCGACCCTACGAGCAGTACTTC. The encoded protein is CATSSRDSRPYEQYF.

The J gene is TRBJ1-6, the V gene TRBV15, with 10 bases matching TRBD1. Germline V gives CDR1 LNHNV, CDR2 YYDKDF (reference sequence). Trimming cost V 0 bases and J 10 bases; bases outside gene matches: 6. The CDR3 runs to 16 residues. CDR3: CATSRERQGAGSPLHF. As DNA, the CDR3 is TGTGCCACCAGCAGAGAACGACAGGGGGCTGGGTCACCCCTCCACTTT.

The chain is built from TRBV14 and TRBJ1-2, with 7 bases aligning to TRBD1. Germline assignment: CDR1 SGHDN and CDR2 FVKESK. This CDR3 is built from 13 residues. V dropped 3 bases and J dropped 4; count of bases not matched to a gene: 2. CDR3 coding DNA: TGTGCCAGCAGCCAGGACAGGACCTATGGCTACACCTTC. Its protein is CASSQDRTYGYTF.

J is TRBJ1-1 and V is TRBV19; 7 nucleotides line up with TRBD1. From germline, CDR1 is LNHDA and CDR2 SQIVND (reference sequence). The J segment lost 0 bases and the V segment lost 4 bases, leaving 11 bases of the junction unmatched. CDR3 length: 17 residues. CDR3 sequence reads: CASSTRTGSRMNTEAFF. CDR3 in DNA: TGTGCCAGTAGTACCCGGACAGGCTCCCGCATGAACACTGAAGCTTTCTTT.

The chain recombines TRBV4-2 with TRBJ2-5, with 7 positions matching TRBD2. The germline gives CDR1 LGHNA, CDR2 YNFKEQ. The CDR3 covers 18 residues. V lost 0 bases and J lost 5; bases outside the gene matches: 15. The CDR3 loop reads CASSQDLGGGKVYETQYF. CDR3 sequence (DNA): TGTGCCAGCAGCCAAGATCTCGGCGGGGGTAAGGTCTATGAGACCCAGTACTTC.

The gene calls are TRBV6-2 or TRBV6-3 and TRBJ2-3, with a possible D match to TRBD2 (5 bases). V was clipped by 2 bases and J by 3 bases, with 6 bases between them. Per the germline V gene, CDR1 is MNHEY and CDR2 is SVGEGT. The CDR3 runs to 13 residues. The CDR3 spells CASSYGGTDTQYF. In nucleotides, the CDR3 is TGTGCCAGCAGTTACGGAGGAACAGATACGCAGTATTTT.

About this clone: Germline and junction disagree at one end, which may indicate a read error. This chain uses TRBV7-2 with TRBJ2-1; possible D gene TRBD2, 7 bases. Germline lookup yields CDR1 SGHTA and CDR2 FQGNSA. There are 16 residues in the CDR3. As DNA, the CDR3 is TGTGCCAACAGCTTAGCTAGGGGGGGGGCCTACAATGAGCAGTTCTTC. Translated: CANSLARGGAYNEQFF.

Only one count was recorded for this clone. This rearrangement joins TRBV10-3 to TRBJ1-1, with 9 bases identical to TRBD1. CDR1 is ENHRY and CDR2 is SYGVKD in the germline V gene. The J segment lost 3 bases and the V segment lost 8 bases, leaving 4 bases of the junction unmatched. This CDR3 is built from 13 residues. CDR3 nucleotides: TGTGCCATCTCACAGGGGGCGGACACTGAAGCTTTCTTT. Protein: CAISQGADTEAFF.

This chain links TRBV15 with TRBJ1-6; 7 nucleotides match TRBD1. The junction had 9 bases not matched to a gene; V was cut back by 8 bases and J by 5 bases. The CDR3 length is 15 residues. Per germline, CDR1 LNHNV and CDR2 YYDKDF (reference sequence). This CDR3 is CATHDGTANNSPLHF. CDR3 nucleotide sequence: TGTGCCACCCATGACGGGACAGCAAATAATTCACCCCTCCACTTT.

This rearrangement joins TRBV3-1 (or the pseudogene TRBV3-2) to TRBJ1-3; D ambiguous. Between the trimmed V and J ends, which lost 0 bases and 0 bases, there was a span of 3 bases. Germline CDR1 is LGHDT and CDR2 is YNNKEL (reference sequence). The CDR3 is 14 residues long. The CDR3 DNA reads TGTGCCAGCAGCCAAGACCTCTCTGGAAACACCATATATTTT. Translating gives CASSQDLSGNTIYF.

This sequence joins TRBV7-2 and TRBJ2-1; D may be TRBD2 (6 bases). Germline values: CDR1 SGHTA, CDR2 FQGNSA. Trimming pared 5 bases from V and 10 bases from J, leaving 15 bases between. The CDR3 spans 13 residues. CDR3 bases: TGTGCCAGCAGCCGCCAAGCGGGCGCGGAGCAGTTCTTC. It specifies CASSRQAGAEQFF.

The V gene is TRBV29-1, the J gene TRBJ1-2, with 8 bases identical to TRBD1. The CDR3 runs to 12 residues. V lost 8 bases and J lost 4; bases outside the gene matches: 6. Per germline, CDR1 SQVTM and CDR2 ANQGSEA. Here the CDR3 DNA reads TGCAGCCCCGTCAGGGGGCTCTATGGCTACACCTTC. Translation gives CSPVRGLYGYTF.

The chain combines TRBV10-2 with TRBJ1-1; possible D gene TRBD1, 6 bases. The germline V and J ends were trimmed by 0 bases and 1 base, with 9 bases remaining between them. The CDR3 extends over 15 amino acids. Germline values: CDR1 WSHSY, CDR2 SAAADI. Here the CDR3 reads CASSESRGRNTEAFF. DNA for the CDR3: TGCGCCAGCAGTGAGTCCAGGGGTAGGAACACTGAAGCTTTCTTT.

This sequence joins TRBV7-8 and TRBJ2-7, with 7 bases fitting TRBD2. Germline lookup yields CDR1 SGHVS and CDR2 FQNEAQ. The CDR3 consists of 15 residues. V gave up 6 bases and J gave up 3 bases; unmatched junction bases: 11. This CDR3 reads CASSLMAGEGYEQYF. The CDR3 DNA is TGTGCCAGCAGTCTGATGGCGGGAGAGGGCTACGAGCAGTACTTC.